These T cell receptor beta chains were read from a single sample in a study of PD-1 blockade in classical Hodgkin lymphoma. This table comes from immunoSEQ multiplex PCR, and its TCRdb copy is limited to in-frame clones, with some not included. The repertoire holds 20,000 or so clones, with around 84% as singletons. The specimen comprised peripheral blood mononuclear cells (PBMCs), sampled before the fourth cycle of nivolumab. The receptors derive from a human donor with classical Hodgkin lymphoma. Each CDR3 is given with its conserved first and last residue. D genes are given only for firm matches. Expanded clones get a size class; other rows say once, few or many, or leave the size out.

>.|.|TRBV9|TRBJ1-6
TGTGCCAGCAGCGCCCGCCGGGGAGGAGGCTATAATTCACCCCTCCACTTT
CASSARRGGGYNSPLHF
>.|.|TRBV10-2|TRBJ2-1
TGCGCCAGGGCTGAGGGAACCTACAATGAGCAGTTCTTC
CARAEGTYNEQFF
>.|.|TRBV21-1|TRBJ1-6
TGTGCCAGCAGCAAACGTTCACCCCTCCACTTT
CASSKRSPLHF
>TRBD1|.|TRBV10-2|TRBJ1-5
TGCGCCAGCAGTGCAGGGGGCGAGCAGCCCCAGCATTTT
CASSAGGEQPQHF
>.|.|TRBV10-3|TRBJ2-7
TGTGCCATCAGTGACCCTTCCGCCAGCGGAGCCATCGAGCAGTACTTC
CAISDPSASGAIEQYF
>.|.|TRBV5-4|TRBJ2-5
TGTGCCAGCAGCCGGGACTCAGGGGTAGAGACCCAGTACTTC
CASSRDSGVETQYF
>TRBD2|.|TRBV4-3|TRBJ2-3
TGCGCCAGCAGCCAAGATTGGTCTAGCGGGAGGGGCACAGATACGCAGTATTTT
CASSQDWSSGRGTDTQYF
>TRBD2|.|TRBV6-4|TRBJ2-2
TGTGCCAGCAGTTACGGGACTAGCGGGGGCGCGAACACCGGGGAGCTGTTTTTT
CASSYGTSGGANTGELFF
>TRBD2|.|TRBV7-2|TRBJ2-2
TGTGCCAGCAGCTTGGCAGGGAGGGCTCCCGGGGAGCTGTTTTTT
CASSLAGRAPGELFF
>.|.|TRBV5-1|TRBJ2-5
TGCGCCAGCAGCTCGCTAGCGTTCCAAGAGACCCAGTACTTC
CASSSLAFQETQYF
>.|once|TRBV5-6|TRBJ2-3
TGTGCCAGCAGCTTGGCCCTTGCTACCGAGGTGGCAGATACGCAGTATTTT
CASSLALATEVADTQYF
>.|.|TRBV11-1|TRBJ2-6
TGTGCCAGCAGCTACGACACGCCTGAGGCCAACGTCCTGACTTTC
CASSYDTPEANVLTF
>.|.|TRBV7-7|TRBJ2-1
TGTGCTAGCAGCTTTCGTAATGAGCAGTTCTTC
CASSFRNEQFF
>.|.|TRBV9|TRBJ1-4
TGTGCCAGCAGCACGATGATGGGGCCGATTCGGGAAAAACTGTTTTTT
CASSTMMGPIREKLFF
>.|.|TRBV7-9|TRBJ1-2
TGTGCCAGCAGCAACCCGGGGACGAATGGCTATGGCTACACCTTC
CASSNPGTNGYGYTF
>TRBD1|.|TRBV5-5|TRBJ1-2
TGTGCCAGCAGCTTGGAACCGGGACAGGGAGACTATGGCTACACCTTC
CASSLEPGQGDYGYTF
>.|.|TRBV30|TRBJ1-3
TGTGCCTGGAGGCTACGGGGCGGAAACACCATATATTTT
CAWRLRGGNTIYF
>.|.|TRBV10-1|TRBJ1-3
TGCGCCAGCAGTGATAGCCGAGCGTTCTCTGGAAACACCATATATTTT
CASSDSRAFSGNTIYF
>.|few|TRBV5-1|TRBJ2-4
TGCGCCAGCAGCTTGACAATTGATTTGGACATTCAGTACTTC
CASSLTIDLDIQYF
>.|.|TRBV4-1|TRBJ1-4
TGCGCCAGCAGCCAGCAGACGGCTAATGAAAAACTGTTTTTT
CASSQQTANEKLFF
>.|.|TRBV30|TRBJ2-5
TGTGCCTGGAGTTTGAGCCCCGGGGGGACCCAGTACTTC
CAWSLSPGGTQYF
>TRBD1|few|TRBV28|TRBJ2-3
TGTGCCAGCAGCTCAAATCCGGGACAGGGGATTCCAGATACGCAGTATTTT
CASSSNPGQGIPDTQYF
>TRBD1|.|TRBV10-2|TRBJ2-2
TGCGCTAGCAGTGATCGGGGACAGGGCACCGGGGAGCTGTTTTTT
CASSDRGQGTGELFF
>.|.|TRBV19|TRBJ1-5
TGTGCCAGTAGTATCCAGTCCGGGTCGCAGCATTTT
CASSIQSGSQHF
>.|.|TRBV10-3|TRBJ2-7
TGTGCCATCAGCTCCTTTTCCACCTACGAGCAGTACTTC
CAISSFSTYEQYF
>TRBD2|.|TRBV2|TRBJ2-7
TGTGCCAGCAGTGAAGCCCCACCCCATGCGGGAGACTACTACGAGCAGTACTTC
CASSEAPPHAGDYYEQYF
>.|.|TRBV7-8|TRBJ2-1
TGTGCCAGCAGCGAAGTGGACCTTACAAGTCGCAATGAGCAGTTCTTC
CASSEVDLTSRNEQFF
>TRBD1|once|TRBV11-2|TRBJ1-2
TGTGCCAGCAGTCCTACCCCGACAGGGCTGGGGGGCTATGGCTACACCTTC
CASSPTPTGLGGYGYTF
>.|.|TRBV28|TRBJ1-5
TGTGCCAGCAGTTCTTCACGGGGCTATGTGAATCAGCCCCAGCATTTT
CASSSSRGYVNQPQHF
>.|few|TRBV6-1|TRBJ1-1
TGTGCCAGCAGTGATCAGGTAGGGGTTGCTGAAGCTTTCTTT
CASSDQVGVAEAFF
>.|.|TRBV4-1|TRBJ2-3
TGCGCCAGCAGCCATCGAGGGAACCCTAGCACAGATACGCAGTATTTT
CASSHRGNPSTDTQYF
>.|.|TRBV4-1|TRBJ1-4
TGCGCCAGCAGCCACGAAAACAGGGTGCCAACTAATGAAAAACTGTTTTTT
CASSHENRVPTNEKLFF
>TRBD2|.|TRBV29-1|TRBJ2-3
TGCAGCGTTGACCGGGCGGGGGTCACAGATACGCAGTATTTT
CSVDRAGVTDTQYF
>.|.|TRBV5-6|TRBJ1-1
TGTGCCACCCGAGGATATGGGGTCCGGGACACTGAAGCTTTCTTT
CATRGYGVRDTEAFF
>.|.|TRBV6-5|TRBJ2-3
TGTGCCAGCAGTTACTCGGGGCCCGGCACAGATACGCAGTATTTT
CASSYSGPGTDTQYF
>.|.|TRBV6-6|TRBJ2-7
TGTGCCAGTAATTACGGGGGACACCTATCCTACGAGCAGTACTTC
CASNYGGHLSYEQYF
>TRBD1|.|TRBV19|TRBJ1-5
TGTGCCAGTAGTTCCTCAGGGACAGGGGCAGGGGGCAATCAGCCCCAGCATTTT
CASSSSGTGAGGNQPQHF
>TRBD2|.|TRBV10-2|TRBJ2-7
TGCGCCAGCAGTGAAGTAGCGGGAGACCACGAGCAGTACTTC
CASSEVAGDHEQYF
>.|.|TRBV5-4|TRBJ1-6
TGTGCCAGCAGCTTAGGGGCTCCTTCACCCCTCCACTTT
CASSLGAPSPLHF
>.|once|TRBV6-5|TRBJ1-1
TGTGCCAGCAGTTACCTTCGGGGGATGAACACTGAAGCTTTCTTT
CASSYLRGMNTEAFF
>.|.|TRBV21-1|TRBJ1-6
TGTGCCAGCAGCAAGGTGGGGTTACCCCTCCACTTT
CASSKVGLPLHF
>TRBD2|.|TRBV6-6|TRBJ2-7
TGTGCCAGCAGTTACTCGGGGACTAGGGACGAGCAGTACTTC
CASSYSGTRDEQYF
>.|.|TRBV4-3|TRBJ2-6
TGCGCCAGCAGCCAAGAGCCCCGCTCTGGGGCCAACGTCCTGACTTTC
CASSQEPRSGANVLTF
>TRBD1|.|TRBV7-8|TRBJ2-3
TGTGCCAGCAGCCGTCTGACAGGGTTTTCAGATACGCAGTATTTT
CASSRLTGFSDTQYF
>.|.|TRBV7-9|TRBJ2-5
TGTGCCAGCAGCTTTCGTGCGCAGCAAGAGACCCAGTACTTC
CASSFRAQQETQYF
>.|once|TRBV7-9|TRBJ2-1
TGTGCCAGCAGCTTATCGGAGAGCTCCTACAATGAGCAGTTCTTC
CASSLSESSYNEQFF
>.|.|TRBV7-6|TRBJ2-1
TGTGCCAGCAGTCGGTTGGCAGTTTTATACAATGAGCAGTTCTTC
CASSRLAVLYNEQFF
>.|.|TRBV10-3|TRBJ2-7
TGTGCCATCACCCGGGACGGTACCTACGAGCAGTACTTC
CAITRDGTYEQYF
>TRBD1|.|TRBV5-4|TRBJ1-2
TGTGCCAGCAGCGACAGCCGGACAGGGGTTGGCTACACCTTC
CASSDSRTGVGYTF
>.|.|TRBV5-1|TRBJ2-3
TGCGCCAGCAGCTTGGATGGTAGCCCAGATACGCAGTATTTT
CASSLDGSPDTQYF
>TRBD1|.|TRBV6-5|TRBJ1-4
TGTGCCAGCGGCGACAGGGTAAACGAAAAACTGTTTTTT
CASGDRVNEKLFF
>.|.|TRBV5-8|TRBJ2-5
TGTGCCAGCAGCTTGACGGGACAAAGCCAAGAGACCCAGTACTTC
CASSLTGQSQETQYF
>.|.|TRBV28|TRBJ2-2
TGTGCCAGCAGTTTTAGAGGGGAGGCCCCCACCGGGGAGCTGTTTTTT
CASSFRGEAPTGELFF
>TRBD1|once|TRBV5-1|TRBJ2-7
TGCGCCAGCAGCTTGGGTAGGACAGGCTCCTACGAGCAGTACTTC
CASSLGRTGSYEQYF
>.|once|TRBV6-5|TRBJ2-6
TGTGCCAGCAGTTACCGTACATGGTCTGGGGCCAACGTCCTGACTTTC
CASSYRTWSGANVLTF
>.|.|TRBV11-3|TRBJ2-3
TGTGCCAGCAGCTTAGGACAGGGCACAGATACGCAGTATTTT
CASSLGQGTDTQYF
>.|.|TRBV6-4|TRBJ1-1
TGTGCCAGCAGTGACTCGGAGGCGCCGAACACTGAAGCTTTCTTT
CASSDSEAPNTEAFF
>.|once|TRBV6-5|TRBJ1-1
TGTGCCAGCAGTTATTCAGCGAACACTGAAGCTTTCTTT
CASSYSANTEAFF
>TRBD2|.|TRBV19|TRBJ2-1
TGTGCCAGTCGGGGACTAGCGGGGGGGAACAATGAGCAGTTCTTC
CASRGLAGGNNEQFF
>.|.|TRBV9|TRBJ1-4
TGTGCCAGCAGCCCAGAGGGGGGGGGCACTAATGAAAAACTGTTTTTT
CASSPEGGGTNEKLFF